A single sample is the source of the 9 T cell receptor beta chains below, sequenced in a study of neurological immune-mediated disorders. Time point indicated: longitudinal time-point 3. TCRdb re-called the 5' RACE reads with MiXCR, one entry per CDR3 protein. The data show tens of thousands of distinct CDR3 sequences, with about 13% seen just once and about 10% held by the top ten. The material sequenced was PBMCs. The receptor source for this set is a man aged 30 to 45 in good health.

This clonotype was counted ten times or more. The CDR3 spells CSVAGDRDYEQYF. DNA of the CDR3: TGCAGCGTTGCGGGGGACAGGGACTACGAGCAGTACTTC. This rearrangement joins TRBV29-1 to TRBJ2-7; TRBD1 matches at 9 bases. V shed 4 bases, J shed 3 bases, and the junction held 4 bases outside the gene matches. The CDR3 sequence is 13 residues long. Germline V CDR1 and CDR2: SQVTM, ANQGSEA.

DNA of the CDR3: TGCAGTGCTAGAGACCCACAGGGGGCCGGCACAGATACGCAGTATTTT. This encodes CSARDPQGAGTDTQYF. The V call is TRBV20-1, the J call TRBJ2-3; 9 nucleotides align to TRBD1. V shed 0 bases, J shed 1 base, and the junction held 5 bases outside the gene matches. Germline CDR1 DFQATT, CDR2 SNEGSKA (reference sequence). This CDR3 spans 16 amino acids.

This clonotype has ten or more counts. This chain joins TRBV20-1 and TRBJ1-4; 12 nucleotides match TRBD1. CDR1 and CDR2 from the germline V gene are DFQATT and SNEGSKA (reference sequence). J lost 4 bases, V lost 3 bases, and 3 bases had no gene match. This CDR3 region has 15 residues. The CDR3 DNA sequence: TGCAGTGCTAGCGGGACAGGGGGCTTTAATGAAAAACTGTTTTTT. Translated: CSASGTGGFNEKLFF.

To note about this clonotype: A much larger clone sits a single nucleotide away, making a read error possible. CDR3 loop: CVSSPGPSTIGDGYTF. The CDR3 bases are TGTGTCAGCAGCCCCGGACCGTCAACTATTGGGGATGGCTACACCTTC. The rearrangement joins TRBV5-6 to TRBJ1-2; no clear D. This CDR3 region has 16 residues. Germline V CDR1 and CDR2: SGHDT, YYEEEE.

This clonotype was seen ten or more times. The chain is built from TRBV28 and TRBJ2-7, with a weak D call TRBD1 (6 bases). The CDR3 loop spans 14 amino acids. V lost 6 bases and J lost 4, with 16 bases in between. Germline V gives CDR1 MDHEN, CDR2 SYDVKM. CDR3: CASRGQPEGYEQYF. CDR3 sequence (DNA): TGTGCCAGCAGAGGACAGCCCGAAGGGTACGAGCAGTACTTC.

This clonotype came up many times. The V call is TRBV18, the J call TRBJ1-2, with 8 bases that match TRBD1. The germline gives CDR1 KGHSH, CDR2 LQKENI. The CDR3 has 14 residues. V dropped 5 bases and J dropped 4; count of bases not matched to a gene: 6. The CDR3 loop is CASSDWTGPYGYTF. The DNA for the CDR3 is TGTGCCAGCTCAGATTGGACAGGGCCCTATGGCTACACCTTC.

This clonotype was detected ten times or more. The chain recombines TRBV27 with TRBJ2-7; D may be TRBD2 (6 bases). The CDR3 totals 16 residues. Germline lookup yields CDR1 MNHEY and CDR2 SMNVEV (reference sequence). The V end lost 2 bases, the J end lost 2 bases, and 16 bases lay between the germline ends. The CDR3 here is CASSLTFEGGPYEQYF. The CDR3 bases are TGTGCCAGCAGTTTAACCTTCGAGGGAGGACCCTACGAGCAGTACTTC.

J is TRBJ2-7 and V is TRBV5-1; 12 nucleotides match TRBD2. With 4 bases clipped from V and 4 bases from J, the junction kept 3 bases outside the gene matches. Germline V gives CDR1 SGHRS, CDR2 YFSETQ. This CDR3 is 14 amino acids long. Here the CDR3 DNA reads TGCGCCAGCAGCCCAGGGACTAGCGGGTACGAGCAGTACTTC. Translated: CASSPGTSGYEQYF.

Regarding this clonotype: A read error is possible here, since a much larger clone lies one base away. The chain carries TRBV5-1 and TRBJ1-5; D ambiguous. The germline V and J ends were trimmed by 0 bases and 2 bases, with 6 bases remaining between them. This CDR3 comprises 14 residues. Germline V gene data show CDR1 as SGHRS and CDR2 as YFSETQ. The CDR3 here is CASSLGACNQPQHF. The CDR3, as DNA: TGCGCCAGCAGCTTGGGGGCGTGCAATCAGCCCCAGCATTTT. Based on the CDR3 plus reference TRBV5-1 and TRBJ1-5, the full variable domain is KAGVTQTPRYLIKTRGQQVTLSCSPISGHRSVSWYQQTPGQGLQFLFEYFSETQRNKGNFPGRFSGRQFSNSRSEMNVSTLELGDSALYLCASSLGACNQPQHFGDGTRLSIL.